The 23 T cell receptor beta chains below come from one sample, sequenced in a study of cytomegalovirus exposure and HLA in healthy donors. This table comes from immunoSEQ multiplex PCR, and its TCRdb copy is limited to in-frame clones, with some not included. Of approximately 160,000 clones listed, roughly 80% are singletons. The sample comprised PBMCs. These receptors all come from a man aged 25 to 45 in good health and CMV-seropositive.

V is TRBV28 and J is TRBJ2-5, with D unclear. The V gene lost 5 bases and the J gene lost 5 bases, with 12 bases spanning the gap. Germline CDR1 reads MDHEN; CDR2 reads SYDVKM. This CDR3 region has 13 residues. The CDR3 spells CASSRTPKETQYF. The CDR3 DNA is TGTGCCAGCAGTCGAACACCGAAGGAGACCCAGTACTTC.

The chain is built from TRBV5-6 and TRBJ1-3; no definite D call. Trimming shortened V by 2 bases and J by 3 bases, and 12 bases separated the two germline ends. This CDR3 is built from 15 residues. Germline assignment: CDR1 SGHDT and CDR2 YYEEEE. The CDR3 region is CASSFVGAVGNTIYF. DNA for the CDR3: TGTGCCAGCAGCTTCGTGGGAGCAGTTGGAAACACCATATATTTT.

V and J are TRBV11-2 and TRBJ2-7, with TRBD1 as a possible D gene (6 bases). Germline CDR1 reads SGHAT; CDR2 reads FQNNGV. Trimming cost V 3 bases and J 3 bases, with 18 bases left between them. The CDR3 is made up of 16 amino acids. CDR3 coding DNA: TGTGCCAGCAGCTTGGTCTCTGGGGGCTCCCTCTACGAGCAGTACTTC. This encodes CASSLVSGGSLYEQYF.

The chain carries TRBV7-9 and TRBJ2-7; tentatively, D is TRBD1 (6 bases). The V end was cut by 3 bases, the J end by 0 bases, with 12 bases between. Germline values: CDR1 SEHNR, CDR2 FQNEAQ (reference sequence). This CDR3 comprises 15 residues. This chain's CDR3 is CASSFGSGDSYEQYF. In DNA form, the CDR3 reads TGTGCCAGCAGCTTTGGATCAGGGGACTCCTACGAGCAGTACTTC.

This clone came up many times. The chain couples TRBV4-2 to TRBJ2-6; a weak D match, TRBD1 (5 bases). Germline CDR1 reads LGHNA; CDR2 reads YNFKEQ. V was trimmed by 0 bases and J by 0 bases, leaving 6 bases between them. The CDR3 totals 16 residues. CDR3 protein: CASSQDRGSGANVLTF. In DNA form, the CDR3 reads TGTGCCAGCAGCCAAGATAGGGGCTCTGGGGCCAACGTCCTGACTTTC.

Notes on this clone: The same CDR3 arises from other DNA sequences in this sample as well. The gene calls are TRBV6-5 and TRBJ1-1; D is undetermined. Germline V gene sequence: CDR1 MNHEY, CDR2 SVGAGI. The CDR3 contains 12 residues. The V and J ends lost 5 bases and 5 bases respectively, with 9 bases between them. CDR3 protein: CASSPGGTEAFF. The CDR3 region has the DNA TGTGCCAGCAGTCCGGGTGGAACTGAAGCTTTCTTT.

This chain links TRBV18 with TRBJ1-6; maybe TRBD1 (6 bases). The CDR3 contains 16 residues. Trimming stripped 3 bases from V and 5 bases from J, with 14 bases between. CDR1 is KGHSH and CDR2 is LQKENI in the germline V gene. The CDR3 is CASSPLDSANNSPLHF. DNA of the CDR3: TGTGCCAGCTCACCCCTGGACAGTGCAAATAATTCACCCCTCCACTTT.

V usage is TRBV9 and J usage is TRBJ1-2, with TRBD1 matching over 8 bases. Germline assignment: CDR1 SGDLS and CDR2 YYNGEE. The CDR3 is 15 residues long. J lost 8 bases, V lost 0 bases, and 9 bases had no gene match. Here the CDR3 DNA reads TGTGCCAGCAGCGTAGAGTCCGGGGCAGGGGGCGGCTACACCTTC. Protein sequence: CASSVESGAGGGYTF.

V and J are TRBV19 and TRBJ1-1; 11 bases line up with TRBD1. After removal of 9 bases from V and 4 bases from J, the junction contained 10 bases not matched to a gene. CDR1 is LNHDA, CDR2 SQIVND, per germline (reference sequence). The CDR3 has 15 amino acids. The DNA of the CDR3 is TGTGCCAGCAGAGGACAGGGGGCTGGAAGCACTGAAGCTTTCTTT. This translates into CASRGQGAGSTEAFF.

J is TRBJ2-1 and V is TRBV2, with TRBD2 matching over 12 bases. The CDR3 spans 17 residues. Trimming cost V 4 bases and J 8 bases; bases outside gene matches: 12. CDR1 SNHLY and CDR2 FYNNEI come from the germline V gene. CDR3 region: CASSGRTSGNSGDEQFF. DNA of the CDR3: TGTGCCAGCAGTGGGAGGACTAGCGGGAATTCAGGCGATGAGCAGTTCTTC.

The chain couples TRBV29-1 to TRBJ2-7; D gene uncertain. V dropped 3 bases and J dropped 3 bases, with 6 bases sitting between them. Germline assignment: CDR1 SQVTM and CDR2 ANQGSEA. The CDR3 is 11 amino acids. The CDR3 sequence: CSVEADYEQYF. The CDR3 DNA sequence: TGCAGCGTTGAGGCGGACTACGAGCAGTACTTC.

Here the CDR3 DNA reads TGTGCCAGTACCCCGGGACACCCTTACAATGAGCAGTTCTTC. It yields the protein CASTPGHPYNEQFF. The chain has TRBV19 and TRBJ2-1; a possible D gene is TRBD1 (6 bases). Germline CDR1 is LNHDA and CDR2 is SQIVND (reference sequence). This CDR3 comprises 14 residues. V gave up 7 bases and J gave up 4 bases, with 14 bases separating them.

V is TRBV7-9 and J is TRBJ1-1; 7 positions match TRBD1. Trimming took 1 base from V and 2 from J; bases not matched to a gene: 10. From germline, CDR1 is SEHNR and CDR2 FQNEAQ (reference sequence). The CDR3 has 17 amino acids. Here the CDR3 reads CASSLGRDSGGNTEAFF. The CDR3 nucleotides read TGTGCCAGCAGCTTAGGCCGGGACAGCGGAGGTAACACTGAAGCTTTCTTT.

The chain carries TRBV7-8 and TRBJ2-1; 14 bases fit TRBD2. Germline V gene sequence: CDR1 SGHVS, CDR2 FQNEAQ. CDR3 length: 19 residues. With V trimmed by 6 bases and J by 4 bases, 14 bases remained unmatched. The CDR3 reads CASRPRGLAGDLSYNEQFF. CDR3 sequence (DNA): TGTGCCAGCAGACCCAGGGGACTAGCGGGAGATCTTTCGTACAATGAGCAGTTCTTC.

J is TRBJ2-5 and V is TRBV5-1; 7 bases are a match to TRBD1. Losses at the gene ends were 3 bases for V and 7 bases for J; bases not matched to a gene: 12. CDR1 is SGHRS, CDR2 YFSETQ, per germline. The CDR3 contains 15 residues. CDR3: CASSSRRTGLLTQYF. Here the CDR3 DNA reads TGCGCCAGCAGCTCACGCCGGACAGGTTTACTGACCCAGTACTTC.

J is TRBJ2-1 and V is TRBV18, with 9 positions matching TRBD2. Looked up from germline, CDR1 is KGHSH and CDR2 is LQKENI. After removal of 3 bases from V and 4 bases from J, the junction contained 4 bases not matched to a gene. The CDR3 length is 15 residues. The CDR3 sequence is CASSPVAGEYNEQFF. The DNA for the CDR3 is TGTGCCAGCTCACCGGTAGCGGGGGAATACAATGAGCAGTTCTTC.

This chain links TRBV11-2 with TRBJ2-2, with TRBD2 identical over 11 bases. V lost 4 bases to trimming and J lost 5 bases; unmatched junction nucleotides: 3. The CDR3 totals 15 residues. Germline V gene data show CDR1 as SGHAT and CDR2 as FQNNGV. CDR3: CASSSGTSGTGELFF. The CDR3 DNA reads TGTGCCAGCAGCTCCGGGACTAGCGGTACCGGGGAGCTGTTTTTT.

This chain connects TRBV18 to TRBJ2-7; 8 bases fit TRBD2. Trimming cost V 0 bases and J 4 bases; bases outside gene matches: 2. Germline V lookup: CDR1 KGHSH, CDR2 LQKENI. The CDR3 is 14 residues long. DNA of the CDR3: TGTGCCAGCTCACCACCTAGCGGGGTATACGAGCAGTACTTC. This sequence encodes CASSPPSGVYEQYF.

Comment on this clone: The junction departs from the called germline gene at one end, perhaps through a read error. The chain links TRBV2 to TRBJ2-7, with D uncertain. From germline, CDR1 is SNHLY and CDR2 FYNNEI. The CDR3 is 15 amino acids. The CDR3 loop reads CASRDVRVASYEQYF. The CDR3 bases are TGTGCCAGCCGTGACGTTCGGGTCGCGTCCTACGAGCAGTACTTC.

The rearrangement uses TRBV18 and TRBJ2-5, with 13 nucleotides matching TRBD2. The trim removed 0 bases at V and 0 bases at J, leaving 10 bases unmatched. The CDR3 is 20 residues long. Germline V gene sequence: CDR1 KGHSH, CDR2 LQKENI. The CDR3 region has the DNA TGTGCCAGCTCACCACCCACCGGGACTAGCGGGGCCTCGTACCAAGAGACCCAGTACTTC. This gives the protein CASSPPTGTSGASYQETQYF.

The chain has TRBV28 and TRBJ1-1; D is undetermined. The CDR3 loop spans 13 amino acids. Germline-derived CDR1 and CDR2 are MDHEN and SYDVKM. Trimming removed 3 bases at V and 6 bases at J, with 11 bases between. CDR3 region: CASSFLGRPEAFF. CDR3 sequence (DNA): TGTGCCAGCAGTTTCCTGGGGAGGCCTGAAGCTTTCTTT.

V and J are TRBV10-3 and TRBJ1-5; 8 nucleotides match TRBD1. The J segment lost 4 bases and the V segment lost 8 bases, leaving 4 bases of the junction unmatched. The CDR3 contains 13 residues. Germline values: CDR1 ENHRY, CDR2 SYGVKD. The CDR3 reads CAIGQGQNQPQHF. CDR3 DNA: TGTGCCATCGGACAGGGCCAAAATCAGCCCCAGCATTTT.

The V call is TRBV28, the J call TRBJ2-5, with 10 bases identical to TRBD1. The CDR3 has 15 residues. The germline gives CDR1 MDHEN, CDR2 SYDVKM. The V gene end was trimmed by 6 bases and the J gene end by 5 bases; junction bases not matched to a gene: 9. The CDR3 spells CASRSGTGDVETQYF. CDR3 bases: TGTGCCAGCAGGTCCGGGACAGGGGATGTGGAGACCCAGTACTTC.